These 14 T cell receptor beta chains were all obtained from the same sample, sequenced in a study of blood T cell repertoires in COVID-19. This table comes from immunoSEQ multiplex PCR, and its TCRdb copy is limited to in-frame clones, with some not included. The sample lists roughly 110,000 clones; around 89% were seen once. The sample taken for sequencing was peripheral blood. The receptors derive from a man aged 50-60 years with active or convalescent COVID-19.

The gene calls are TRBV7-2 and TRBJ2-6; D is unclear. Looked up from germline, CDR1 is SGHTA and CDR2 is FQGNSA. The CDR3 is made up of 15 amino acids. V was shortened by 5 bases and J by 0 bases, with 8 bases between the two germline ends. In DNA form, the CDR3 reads TGTGCCAGCAGCACTGACATCTCTGGGGCCAACGTCCTGACTTTC. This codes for CASSTDISGANVLTF.

CDR3 amino acids: CASSLGRGYGYTF. As DNA, the CDR3 is TGTGCCAGCAGCTTGGGTAGGGGGTATGGCTACACCTTC. The chain has TRBV5-6 and TRBJ1-2, with a tentative D call TRBD1 (6 bases). Between the trimmed V and J ends, which lost 0 bases and 5 bases, there was a span of 8 bases. The germline gives CDR1 SGHDT, CDR2 YYEEEE. The CDR3 length is 13 residues.

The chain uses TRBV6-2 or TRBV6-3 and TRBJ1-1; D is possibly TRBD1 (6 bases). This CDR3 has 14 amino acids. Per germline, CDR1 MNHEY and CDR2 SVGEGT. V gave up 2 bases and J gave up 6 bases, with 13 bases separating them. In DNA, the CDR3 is TGTGCCAGCAGTTACCAGGGGCGGGTGTCTGAAGCTTTCTTT. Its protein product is CASSYQGRVSEAFF.

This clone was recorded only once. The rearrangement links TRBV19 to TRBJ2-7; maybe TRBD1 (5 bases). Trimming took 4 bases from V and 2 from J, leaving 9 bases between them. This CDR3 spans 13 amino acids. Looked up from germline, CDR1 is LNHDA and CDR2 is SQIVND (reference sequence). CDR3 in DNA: TGTGCCAGTAGTAAGGGGCCCGCCTACGAGCAGTACTTC. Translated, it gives CASSKGPAYEQYF. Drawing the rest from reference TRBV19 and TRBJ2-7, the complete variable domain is DGGITQSPKYLFRKEGQNVTLSCEQNLNHDAMYWYRQDPGQGLRLIYYSQIVNDFQKGDIAEGYSVSREKKESFPLTVTSAQKNPTAFYLCASSKGPAYEQYFGPGTRLTVT.

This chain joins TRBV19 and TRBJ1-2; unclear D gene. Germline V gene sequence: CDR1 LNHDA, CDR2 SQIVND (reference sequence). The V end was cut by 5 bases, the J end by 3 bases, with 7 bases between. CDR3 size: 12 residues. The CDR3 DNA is TGTGCCAGTAGTCCCGCAGACTATGGCTACACCTTC. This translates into CASSPADYGYTF.

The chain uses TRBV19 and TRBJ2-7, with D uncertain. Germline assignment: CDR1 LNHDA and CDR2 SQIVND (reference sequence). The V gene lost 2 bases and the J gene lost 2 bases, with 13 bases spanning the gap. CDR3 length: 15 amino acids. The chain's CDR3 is CASSISLASTYEQYF. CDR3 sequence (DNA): TGTGCCAGTAGTATATCCCTCGCCAGTACCTACGAGCAGTACTTC.

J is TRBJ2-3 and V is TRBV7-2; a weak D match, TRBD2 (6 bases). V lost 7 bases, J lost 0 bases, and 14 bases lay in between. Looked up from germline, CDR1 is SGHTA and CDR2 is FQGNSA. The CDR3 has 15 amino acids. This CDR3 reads CASNSGLSSTDTQYF. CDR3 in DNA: TGTGCCAGCAATAGCGGACTATCTAGCACAGATACGCAGTATTTT.

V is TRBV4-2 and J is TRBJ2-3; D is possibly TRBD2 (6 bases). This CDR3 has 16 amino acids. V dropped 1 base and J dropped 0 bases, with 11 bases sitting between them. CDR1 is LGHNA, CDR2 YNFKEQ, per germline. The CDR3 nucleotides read TGTGCCAGCAGCCAAGTGGCGGGACCTAGCACAGATACGCAGTATTTT. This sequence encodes CASSQVAGPSTDTQYF.

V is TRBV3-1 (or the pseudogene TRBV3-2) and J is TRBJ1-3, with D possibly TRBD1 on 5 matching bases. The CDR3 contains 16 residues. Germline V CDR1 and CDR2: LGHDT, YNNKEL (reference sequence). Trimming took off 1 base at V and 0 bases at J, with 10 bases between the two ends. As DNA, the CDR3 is TGTGCCAGCAGCCAAGGGGGCGCAGGCTCTGGAAACACCATATATTTT. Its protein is CASSQGGAGSGNTIYF.

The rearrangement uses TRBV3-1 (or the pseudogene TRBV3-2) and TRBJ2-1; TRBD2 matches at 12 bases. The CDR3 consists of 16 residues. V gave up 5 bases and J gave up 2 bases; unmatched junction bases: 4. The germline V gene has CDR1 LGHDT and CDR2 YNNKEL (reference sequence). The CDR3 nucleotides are TGTGCCAGCAGCGCCCGGACTAGCGGGGCCTACAATGAGCAGTTCTTC. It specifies CASSARTSGAYNEQFF.

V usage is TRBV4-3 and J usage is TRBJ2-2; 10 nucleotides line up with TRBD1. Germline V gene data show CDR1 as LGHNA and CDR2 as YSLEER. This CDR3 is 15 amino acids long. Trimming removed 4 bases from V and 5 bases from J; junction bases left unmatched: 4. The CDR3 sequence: CASSPGTGETGELFF. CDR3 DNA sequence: TGCGCCAGCAGCCCAGGGACAGGGGAAACCGGGGAGCTGTTTTTT.

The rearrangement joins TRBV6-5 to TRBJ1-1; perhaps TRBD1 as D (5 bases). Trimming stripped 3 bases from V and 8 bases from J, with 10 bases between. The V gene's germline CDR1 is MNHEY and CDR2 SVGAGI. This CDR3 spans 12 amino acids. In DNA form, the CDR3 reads TGTGCCAGCAGTTATACAGGTTCCGAAGCTTTCTTT. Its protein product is CASSYTGSEAFF.

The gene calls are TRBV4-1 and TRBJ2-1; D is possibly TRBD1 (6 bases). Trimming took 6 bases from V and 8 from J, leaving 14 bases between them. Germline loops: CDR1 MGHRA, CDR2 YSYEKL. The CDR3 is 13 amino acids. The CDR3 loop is CASSQGWRDEQFF. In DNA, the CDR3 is TGCGCCAGCAGTCAGGGGTGGCGCGATGAGCAGTTCTTC.

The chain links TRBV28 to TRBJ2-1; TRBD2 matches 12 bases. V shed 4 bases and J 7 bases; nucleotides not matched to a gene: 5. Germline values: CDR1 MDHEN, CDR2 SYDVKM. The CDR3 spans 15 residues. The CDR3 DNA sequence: TGTGCCAGCAGTTGGGCCGGGACTAGCGGGAATGAGCAGTTCTTC. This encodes CASSWAGTSGNEQFF.